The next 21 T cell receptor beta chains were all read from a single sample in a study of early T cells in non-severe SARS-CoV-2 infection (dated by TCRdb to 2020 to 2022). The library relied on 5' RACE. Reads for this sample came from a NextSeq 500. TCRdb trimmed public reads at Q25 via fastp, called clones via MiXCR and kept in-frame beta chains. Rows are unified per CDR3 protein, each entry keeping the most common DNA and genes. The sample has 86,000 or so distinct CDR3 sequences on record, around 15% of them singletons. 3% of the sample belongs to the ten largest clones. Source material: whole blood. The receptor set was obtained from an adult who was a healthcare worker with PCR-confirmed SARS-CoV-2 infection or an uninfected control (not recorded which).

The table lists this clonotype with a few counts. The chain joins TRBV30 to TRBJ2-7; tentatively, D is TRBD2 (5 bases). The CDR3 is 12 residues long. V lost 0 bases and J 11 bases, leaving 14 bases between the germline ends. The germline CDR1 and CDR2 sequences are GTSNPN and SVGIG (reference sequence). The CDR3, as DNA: TGTGCCTGGAGTGTACTCTTGGGAGACAAGTACTTC. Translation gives CAWSVLLGDKYF.

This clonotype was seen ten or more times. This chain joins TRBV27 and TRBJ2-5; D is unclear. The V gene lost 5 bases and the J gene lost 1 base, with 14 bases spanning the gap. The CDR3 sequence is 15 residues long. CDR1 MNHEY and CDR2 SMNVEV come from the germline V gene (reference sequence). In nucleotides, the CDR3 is TGTGCCAGCAGTCCCGTTTCCCCCCTCCAAGAGACCCAGTACTTC. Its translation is CASSPVSPLQETQYF.

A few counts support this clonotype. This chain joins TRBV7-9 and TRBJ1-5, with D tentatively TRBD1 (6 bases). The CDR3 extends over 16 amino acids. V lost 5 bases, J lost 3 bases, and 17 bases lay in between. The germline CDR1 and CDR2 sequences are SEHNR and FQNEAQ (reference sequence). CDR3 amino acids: CASSPIVRGSNQPQHF. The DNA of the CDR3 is TGTGCCAGCAGCCCGATAGTCAGGGGCTCCAATCAGCCCCAGCATTTT.

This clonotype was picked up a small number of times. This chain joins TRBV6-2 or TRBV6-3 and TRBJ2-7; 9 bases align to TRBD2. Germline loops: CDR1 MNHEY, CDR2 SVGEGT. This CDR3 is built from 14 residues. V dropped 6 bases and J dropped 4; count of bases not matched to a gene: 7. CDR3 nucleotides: TGTGCCAGCAGCGACGCGCTAGCGGGGTACGAGCAGTACTTC. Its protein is CASSDALAGYEQYF.

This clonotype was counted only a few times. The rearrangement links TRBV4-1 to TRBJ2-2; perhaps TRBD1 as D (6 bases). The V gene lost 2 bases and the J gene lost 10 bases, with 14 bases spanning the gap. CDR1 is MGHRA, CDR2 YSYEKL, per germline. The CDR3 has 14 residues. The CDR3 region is CASSQPYRVVELFF. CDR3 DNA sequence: TGCGCCAGCAGCCAACCCTACAGGGTGGTGGAGCTGTTTTTT.

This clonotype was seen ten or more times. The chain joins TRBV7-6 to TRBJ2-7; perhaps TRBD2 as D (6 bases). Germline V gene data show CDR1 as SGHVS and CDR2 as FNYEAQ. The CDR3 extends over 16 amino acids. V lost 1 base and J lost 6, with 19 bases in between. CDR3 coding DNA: TGTGCCAGCAGCTTAGGGTCTAGCCGGGAGAACGGCGAGCAGTACTTC. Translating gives CASSLGSSRENGEQYF. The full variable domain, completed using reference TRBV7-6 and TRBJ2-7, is GAGVSQSPRYKVTKRGQDVALRCDPISGHVSLYWYRQALGQGPEFLTYFNYEAQQDKSGLPNDRFSAERPEGSISTLTIQRTEQRDSAMYRCASSLGSSRENGEQYFGPGTRLTVT.

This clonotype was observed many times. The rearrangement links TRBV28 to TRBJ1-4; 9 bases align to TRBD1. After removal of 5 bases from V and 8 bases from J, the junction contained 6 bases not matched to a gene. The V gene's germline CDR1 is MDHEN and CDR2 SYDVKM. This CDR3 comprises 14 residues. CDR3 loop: CASSTGQGWEKLFF. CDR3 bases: TGTGCCAGCAGTACCGGACAGGGGTGGGAAAAACTGTTTTTT.

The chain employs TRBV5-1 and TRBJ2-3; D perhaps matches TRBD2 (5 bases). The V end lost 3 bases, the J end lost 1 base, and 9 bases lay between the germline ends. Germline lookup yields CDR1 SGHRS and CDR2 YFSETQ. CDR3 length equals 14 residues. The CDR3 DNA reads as TGCGCCAGCAGCTCGAGGACTGGCACAGATACGCAGTATTTT. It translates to CASSSRTGTDTQYF.

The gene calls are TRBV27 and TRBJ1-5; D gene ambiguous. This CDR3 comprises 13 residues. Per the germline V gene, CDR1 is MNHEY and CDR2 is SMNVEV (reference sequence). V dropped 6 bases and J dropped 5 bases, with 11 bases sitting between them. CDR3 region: CASSGTIDQPQHF. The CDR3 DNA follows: TGTGCCAGCAGCGGAACCATTGATCAGCCCCAGCATTTT.

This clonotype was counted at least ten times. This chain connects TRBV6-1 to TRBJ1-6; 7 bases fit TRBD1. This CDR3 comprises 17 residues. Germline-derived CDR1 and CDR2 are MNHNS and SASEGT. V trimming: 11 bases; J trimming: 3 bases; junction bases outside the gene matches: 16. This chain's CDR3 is CAATDRRVIYYNSPLHF. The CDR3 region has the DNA TGTGCCGCCACGGACAGGAGGGTTATCTACTATAATTCACCCCTCCACTTT.

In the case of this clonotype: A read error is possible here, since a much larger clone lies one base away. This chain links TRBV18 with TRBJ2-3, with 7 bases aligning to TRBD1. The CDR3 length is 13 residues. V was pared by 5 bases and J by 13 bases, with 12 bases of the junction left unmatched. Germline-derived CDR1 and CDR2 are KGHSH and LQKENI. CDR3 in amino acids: CASSEIRDSFEYF. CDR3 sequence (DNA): TGTGCCAGCTCAGAGATCCGGGACAGCTTCGAGTATTTT. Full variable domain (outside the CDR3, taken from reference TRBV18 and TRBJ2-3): NAGVMQNPRHLVRRRGQEARLRCSPMKGHSHVYWYRQLPEEGLKFMVYLQKENIIDESGMPKERFSAEFPKEGPSILRIQQVVRGDSAAYFCASSEIRDSFEYFGPGTRLTVL.

The CDR3 protein is CASSWDLTGGAEAFF. The CDR3 DNA sequence: TGTGCCAGCAGCTGGGACCTTACCGGCGGGGCTGAAGCTTTCTTT. This chain uses TRBV3-1 with TRBJ1-1; weak D call: TRBD1 (5 bases). Germline V CDR1 and CDR2: LGHDT, YNNKEL (reference sequence). CDR3 size: 15 residues. V lost 5 bases and J 6 bases, leaving 19 bases between the germline ends.

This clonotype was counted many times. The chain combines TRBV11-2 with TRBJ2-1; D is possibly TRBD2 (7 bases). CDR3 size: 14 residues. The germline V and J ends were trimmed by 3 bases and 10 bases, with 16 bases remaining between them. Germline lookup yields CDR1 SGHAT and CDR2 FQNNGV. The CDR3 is CASSFGGQGREQFF. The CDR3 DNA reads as TGTGCCAGCAGCTTCGGGGGGCAAGGACGGGAGCAGTTCTTC.

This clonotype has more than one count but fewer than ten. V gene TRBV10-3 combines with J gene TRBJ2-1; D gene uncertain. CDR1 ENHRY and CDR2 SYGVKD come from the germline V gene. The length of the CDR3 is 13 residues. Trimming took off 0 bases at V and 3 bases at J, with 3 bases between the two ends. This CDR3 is CAISESSYNEQFF. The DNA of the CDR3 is TGTGCCATCAGTGAGTCGAGCTACAATGAGCAGTTCTTC.

CDR3 sequence: CASSYYPGSSYNSPLHF. The CDR3 coding sequence is TGTGCCAGCAGTTACTACCCAGGGAGCTCCTATAATTCACCCCTCCACTTT. The J gene is TRBJ1-6, the V gene TRBV6-5; tentatively, D is TRBD1 (5 bases). Trimming took 1 base from V and 0 from J, leaving 10 bases between them. This CDR3 region has 17 residues. From germline, CDR1 is MNHEY and CDR2 SVGAGI.

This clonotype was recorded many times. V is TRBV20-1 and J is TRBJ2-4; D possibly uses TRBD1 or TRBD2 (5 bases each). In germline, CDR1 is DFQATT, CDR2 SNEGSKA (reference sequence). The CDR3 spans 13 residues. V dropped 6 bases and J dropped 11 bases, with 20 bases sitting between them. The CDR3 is CSARDPGSLVQYF. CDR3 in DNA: TGCAGTGCCCGGGACCCTGGTAGCTTGGTTCAGTACTTC.

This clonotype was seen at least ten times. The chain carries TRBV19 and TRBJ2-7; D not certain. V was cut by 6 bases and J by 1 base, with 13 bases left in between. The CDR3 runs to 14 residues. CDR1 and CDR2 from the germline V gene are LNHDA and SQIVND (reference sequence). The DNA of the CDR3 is TGTGCCAGTAGCCCCGCTGACGGTTCCTACGAGCAGTACTTC. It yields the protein CASSPADGSYEQYF. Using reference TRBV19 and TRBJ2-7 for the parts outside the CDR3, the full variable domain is DGGITQSPKYLFRKEGQNVTLSCEQNLNHDAMYWYRQDPGQGLRLIYYSQIVNDFQKGDIAEGYSVSREKKESFPLTVTSAQKNPTAFYLCASSPADGSYEQYFGPGTRLTVT.

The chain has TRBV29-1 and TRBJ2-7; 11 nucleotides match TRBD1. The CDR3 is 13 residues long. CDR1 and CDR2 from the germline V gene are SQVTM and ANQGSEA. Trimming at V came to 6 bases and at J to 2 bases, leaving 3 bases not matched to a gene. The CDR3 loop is CSVGTGGTYEQYF. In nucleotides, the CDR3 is TGCAGCGTAGGGACAGGGGGAACCTACGAGCAGTACTTC.

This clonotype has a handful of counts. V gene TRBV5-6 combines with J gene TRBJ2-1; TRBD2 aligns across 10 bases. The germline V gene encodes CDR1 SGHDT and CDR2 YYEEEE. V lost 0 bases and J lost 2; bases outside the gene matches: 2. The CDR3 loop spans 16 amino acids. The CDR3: CASSLASGGAYNEQFF. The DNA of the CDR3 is TGTGCCAGCAGCTTGGCTAGCGGGGGAGCCTACAATGAGCAGTTCTTC.

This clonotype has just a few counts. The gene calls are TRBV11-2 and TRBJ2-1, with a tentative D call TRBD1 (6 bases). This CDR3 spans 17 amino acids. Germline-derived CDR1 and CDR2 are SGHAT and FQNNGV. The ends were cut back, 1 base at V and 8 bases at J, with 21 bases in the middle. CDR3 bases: TGTGCCAGCAGCTTAGTGGGGAATCGACAGGTCAAGGATGAGCAGTTCTTC. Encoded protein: CASSLVGNRQVKDEQFF.

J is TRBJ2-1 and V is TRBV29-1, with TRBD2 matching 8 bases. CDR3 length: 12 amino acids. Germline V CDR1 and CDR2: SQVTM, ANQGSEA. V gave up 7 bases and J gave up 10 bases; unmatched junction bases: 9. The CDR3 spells CSAPGAGDEQFF. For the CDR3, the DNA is TGCAGCGCCCCAGGAGCGGGAGACGAGCAGTTCTTC.